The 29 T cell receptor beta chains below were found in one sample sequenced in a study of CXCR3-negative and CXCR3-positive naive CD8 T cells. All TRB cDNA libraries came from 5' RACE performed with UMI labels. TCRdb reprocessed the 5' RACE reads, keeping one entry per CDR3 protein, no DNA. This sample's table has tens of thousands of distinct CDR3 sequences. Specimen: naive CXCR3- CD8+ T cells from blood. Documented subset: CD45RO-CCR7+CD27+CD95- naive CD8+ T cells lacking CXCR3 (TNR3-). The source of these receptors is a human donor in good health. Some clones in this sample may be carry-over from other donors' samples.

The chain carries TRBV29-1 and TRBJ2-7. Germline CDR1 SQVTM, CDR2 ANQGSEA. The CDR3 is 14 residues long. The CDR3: CSVNQGDSSYEQYF.

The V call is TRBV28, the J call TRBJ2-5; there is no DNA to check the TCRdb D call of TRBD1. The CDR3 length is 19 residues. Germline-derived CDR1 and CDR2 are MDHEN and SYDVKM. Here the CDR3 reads CASSSTGIGTGWEKETQYF.

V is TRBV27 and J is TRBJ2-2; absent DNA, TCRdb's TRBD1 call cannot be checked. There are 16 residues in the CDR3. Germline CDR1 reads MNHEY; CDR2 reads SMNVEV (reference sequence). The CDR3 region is CASSLGLQGRTGELFF.

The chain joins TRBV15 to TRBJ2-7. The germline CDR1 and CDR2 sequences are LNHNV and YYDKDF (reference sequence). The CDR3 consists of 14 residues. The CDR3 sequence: CATSRGEEIHEQYF.

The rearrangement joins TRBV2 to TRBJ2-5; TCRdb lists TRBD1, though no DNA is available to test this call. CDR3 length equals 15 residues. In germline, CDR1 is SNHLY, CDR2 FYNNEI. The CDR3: CASSLVGGGQETQCF.

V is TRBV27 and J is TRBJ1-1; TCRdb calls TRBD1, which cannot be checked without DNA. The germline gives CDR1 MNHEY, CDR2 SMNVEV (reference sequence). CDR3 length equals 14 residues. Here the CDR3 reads CASGSRGLNTEAFF.

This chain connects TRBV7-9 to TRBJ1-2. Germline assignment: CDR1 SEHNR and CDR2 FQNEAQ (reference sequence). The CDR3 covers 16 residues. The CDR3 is CASRHFRGDVDYGYTF.

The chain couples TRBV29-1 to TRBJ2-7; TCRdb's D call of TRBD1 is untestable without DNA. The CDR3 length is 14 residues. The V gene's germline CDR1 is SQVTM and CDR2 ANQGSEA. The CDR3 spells CSVADRGHPNEQYF.

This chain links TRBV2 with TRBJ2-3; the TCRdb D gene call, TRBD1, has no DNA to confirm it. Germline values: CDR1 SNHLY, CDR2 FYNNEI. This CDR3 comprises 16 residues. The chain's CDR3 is CASSPGQGAFTDTQYF. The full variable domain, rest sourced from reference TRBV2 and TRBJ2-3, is EPEVTQTPSHQVTQMGQEVILRCVPISNHLYFYWYRQILGQKVEFLVSFYNNEISEKSEIFDDQFSVERPDGSNFTLKIRSTKLEDSAMYFCASSPGQGAFTDTQYFGPGTRLTVL.

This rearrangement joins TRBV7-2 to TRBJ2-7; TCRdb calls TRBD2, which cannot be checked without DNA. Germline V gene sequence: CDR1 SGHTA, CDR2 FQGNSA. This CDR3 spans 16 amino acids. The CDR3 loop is CASSAGLAGSSYEQYF.

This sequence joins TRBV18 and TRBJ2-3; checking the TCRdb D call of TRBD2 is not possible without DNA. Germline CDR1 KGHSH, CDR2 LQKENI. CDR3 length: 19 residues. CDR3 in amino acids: CASSLERTSGAPSKKTQYF.

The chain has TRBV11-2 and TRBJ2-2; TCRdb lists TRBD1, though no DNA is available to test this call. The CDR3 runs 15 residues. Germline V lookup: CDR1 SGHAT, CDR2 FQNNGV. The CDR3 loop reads CASSLGPQGSGELFF.

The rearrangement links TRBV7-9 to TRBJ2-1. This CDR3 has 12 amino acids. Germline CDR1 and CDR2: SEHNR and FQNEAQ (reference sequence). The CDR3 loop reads CASSIRVDEQFF.

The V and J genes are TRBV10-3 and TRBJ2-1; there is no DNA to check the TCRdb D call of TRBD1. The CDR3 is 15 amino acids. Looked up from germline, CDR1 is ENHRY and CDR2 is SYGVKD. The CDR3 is CAISRDGSSYNEQFF.

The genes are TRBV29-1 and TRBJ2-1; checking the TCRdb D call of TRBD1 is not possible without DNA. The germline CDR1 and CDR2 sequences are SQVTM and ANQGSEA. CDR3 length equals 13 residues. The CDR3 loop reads CSVEEQGGNEQFF.

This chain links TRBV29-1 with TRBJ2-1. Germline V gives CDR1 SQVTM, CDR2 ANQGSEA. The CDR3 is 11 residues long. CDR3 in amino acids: CSVERANEQFF.

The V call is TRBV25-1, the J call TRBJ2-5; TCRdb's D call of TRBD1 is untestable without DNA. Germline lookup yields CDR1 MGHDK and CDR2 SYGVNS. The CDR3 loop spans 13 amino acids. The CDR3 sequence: CASSGQGQETQYF.

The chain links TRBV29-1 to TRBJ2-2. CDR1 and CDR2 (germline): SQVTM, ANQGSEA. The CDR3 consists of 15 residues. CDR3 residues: CSVEPTGIDTGELFF.

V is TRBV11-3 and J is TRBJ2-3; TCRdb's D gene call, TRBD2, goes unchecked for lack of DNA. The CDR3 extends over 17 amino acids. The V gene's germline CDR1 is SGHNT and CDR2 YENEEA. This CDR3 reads CASSLSLAGAHTDTQYF.

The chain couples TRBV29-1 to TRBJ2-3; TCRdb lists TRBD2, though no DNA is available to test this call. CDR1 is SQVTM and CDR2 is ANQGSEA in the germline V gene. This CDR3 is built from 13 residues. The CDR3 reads CSDRTSSTDTQYF.

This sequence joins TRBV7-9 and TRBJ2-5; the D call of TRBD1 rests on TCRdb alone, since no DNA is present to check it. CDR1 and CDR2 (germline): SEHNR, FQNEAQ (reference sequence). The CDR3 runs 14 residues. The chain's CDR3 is CASSLDRRTETQYF.

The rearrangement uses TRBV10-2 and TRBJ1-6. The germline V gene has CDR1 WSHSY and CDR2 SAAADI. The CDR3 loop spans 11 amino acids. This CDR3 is CASSNDGPLHF.

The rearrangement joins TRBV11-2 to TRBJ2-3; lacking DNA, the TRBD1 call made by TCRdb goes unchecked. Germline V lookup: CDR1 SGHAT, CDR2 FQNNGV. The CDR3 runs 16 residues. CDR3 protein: CASSTTGSPYADTQYF.

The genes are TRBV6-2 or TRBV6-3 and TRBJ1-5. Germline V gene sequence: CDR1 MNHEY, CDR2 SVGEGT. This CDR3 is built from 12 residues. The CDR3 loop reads CASSSVGRPQHF.

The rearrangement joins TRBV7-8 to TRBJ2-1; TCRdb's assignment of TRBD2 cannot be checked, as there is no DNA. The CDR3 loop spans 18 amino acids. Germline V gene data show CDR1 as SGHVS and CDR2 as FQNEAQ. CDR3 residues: CASSLAPSGGSVDNEQFF.

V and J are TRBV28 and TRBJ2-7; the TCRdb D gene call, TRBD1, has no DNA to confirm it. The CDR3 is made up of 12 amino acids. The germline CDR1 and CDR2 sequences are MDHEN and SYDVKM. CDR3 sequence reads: CATRDRGYEQYF. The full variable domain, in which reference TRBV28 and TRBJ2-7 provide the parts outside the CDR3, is DVKVTQSSRYLVKRTGEKVFLECVQDMDHENMFWYRQDPGLGLRLIYFSYDVKMKEKGDIPEGYSVSREKKERFSLILESASTNQTSMYLCATRDRGYEQYFGPGTRLTVT.

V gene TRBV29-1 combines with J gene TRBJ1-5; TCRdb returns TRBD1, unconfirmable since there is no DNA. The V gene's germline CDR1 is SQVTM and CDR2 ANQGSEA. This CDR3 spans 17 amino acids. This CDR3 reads CSVARGSRLYSNQPQHF.

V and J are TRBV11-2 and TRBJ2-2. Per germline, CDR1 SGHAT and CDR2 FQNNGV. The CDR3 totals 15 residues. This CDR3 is CASSLLHGNTGELFF. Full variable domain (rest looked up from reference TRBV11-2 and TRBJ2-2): EAGVAQSPRYKIIEKRQSVAFWCNPISGHATLYWYQQILGQGPKLLIQFQNNGVVDDSQLPKDRFSAERLKGVDSTLKIQPAKLEDSAVYLCASSLLHGNTGELFFGEGSRLTVL.

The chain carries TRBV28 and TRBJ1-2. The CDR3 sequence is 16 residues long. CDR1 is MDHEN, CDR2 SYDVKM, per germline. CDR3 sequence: CASSPLAAGDDYGYTF.